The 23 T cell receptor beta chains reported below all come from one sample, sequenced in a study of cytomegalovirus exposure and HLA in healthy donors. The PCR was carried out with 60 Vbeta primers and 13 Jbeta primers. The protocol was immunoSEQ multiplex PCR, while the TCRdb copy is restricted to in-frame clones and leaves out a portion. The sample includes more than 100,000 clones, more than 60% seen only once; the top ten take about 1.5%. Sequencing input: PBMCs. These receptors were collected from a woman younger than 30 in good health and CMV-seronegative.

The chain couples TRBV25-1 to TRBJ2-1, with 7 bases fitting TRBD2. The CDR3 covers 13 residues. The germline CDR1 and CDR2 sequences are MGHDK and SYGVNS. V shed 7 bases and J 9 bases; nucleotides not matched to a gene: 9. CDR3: CASIGRAGGEQFF. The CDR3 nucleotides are TGTGCCAGCATTGGGAGGGCAGGAGGTGAGCAGTTCTTC.

DNA for the CDR3: TGTGCCAGCAGCTCTCCCTCGACAGGGTCGAACACTGAAGCTTTCTTT. Translating gives CASSSPSTGSNTEAFF. The V gene is TRBV7-9, the J gene TRBJ1-1, with 7 positions matching TRBD1. The CDR3 length is 16 residues. J lost 1 base, V lost 4 bases, and 9 bases had no gene match. CDR1 and CDR2 from the germline V gene are SEHNR and FQNEAQ (reference sequence).

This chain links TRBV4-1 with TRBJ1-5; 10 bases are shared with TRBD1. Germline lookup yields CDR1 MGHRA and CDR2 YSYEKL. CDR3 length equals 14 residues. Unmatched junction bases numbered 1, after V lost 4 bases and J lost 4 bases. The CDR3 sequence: CASSLDRGNQPQHF. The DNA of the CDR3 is TGCGCCAGCAGCCTGGACAGGGGGAATCAGCCCCAGCATTTT.

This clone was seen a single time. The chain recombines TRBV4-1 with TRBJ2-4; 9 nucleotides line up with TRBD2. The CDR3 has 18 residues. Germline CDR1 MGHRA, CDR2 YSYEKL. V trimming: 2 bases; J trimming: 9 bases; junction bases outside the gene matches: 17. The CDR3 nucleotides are TGCGCCAGCAGCCAATGGGCCCCAAGCGCGGGAGGGCCGGGCATTCAGTACTTC. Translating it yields CASSQWAPSAGGPGIQYF.

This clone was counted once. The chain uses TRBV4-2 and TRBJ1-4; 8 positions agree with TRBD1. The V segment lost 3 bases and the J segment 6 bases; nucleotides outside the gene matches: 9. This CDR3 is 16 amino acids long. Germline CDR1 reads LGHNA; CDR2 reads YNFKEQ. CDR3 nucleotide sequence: TGTGCCAGCAGCCAGCCCCTAACAGGGGGGCATGAAAAACTGTTTTTT. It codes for CASSQPLTGGHEKLFF.

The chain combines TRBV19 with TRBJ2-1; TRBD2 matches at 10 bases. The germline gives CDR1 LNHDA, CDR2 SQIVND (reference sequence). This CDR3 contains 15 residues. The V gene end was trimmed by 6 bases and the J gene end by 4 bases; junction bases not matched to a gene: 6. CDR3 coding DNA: TGTGCCAGTAGGTCGGAAGCGGGAGGGTACAATGAGCAGTTCTTC. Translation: CASRSEAGGYNEQFF.

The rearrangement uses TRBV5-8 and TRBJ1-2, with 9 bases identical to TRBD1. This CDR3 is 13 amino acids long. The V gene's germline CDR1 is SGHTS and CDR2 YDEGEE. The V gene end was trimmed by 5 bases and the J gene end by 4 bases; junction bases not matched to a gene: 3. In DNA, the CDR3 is TGTGCCAGCAGATCGACAGGGGGCTATGGCTACACCTTC. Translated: CASRSTGGYGYTF.

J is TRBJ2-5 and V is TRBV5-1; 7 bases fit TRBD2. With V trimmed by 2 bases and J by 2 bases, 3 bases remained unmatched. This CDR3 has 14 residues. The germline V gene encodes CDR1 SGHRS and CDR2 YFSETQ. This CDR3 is CASSFRRGQETQYF. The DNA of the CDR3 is TGCGCCAGCAGCTTCCGGCGGGGGCAAGAGACCCAGTACTTC.

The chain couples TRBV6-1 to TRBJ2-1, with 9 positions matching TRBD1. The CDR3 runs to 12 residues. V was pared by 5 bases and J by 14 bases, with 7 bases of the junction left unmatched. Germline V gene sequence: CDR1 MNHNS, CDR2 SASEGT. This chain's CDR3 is CASSRDREREFF. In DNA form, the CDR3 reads TGTGCCAGCAGTCGGGACAGGGAACGGGAGTTCTTC.

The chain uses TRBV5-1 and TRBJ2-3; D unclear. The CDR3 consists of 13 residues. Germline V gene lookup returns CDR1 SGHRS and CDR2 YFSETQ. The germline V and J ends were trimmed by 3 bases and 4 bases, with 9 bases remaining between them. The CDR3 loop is CASSSIPPDTQYF. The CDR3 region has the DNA TGCGCCAGCAGCTCCATTCCCCCAGATACGCAGTATTTT. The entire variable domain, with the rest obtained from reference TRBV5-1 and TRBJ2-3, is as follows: KAGVTQTPRYLIKTRGQQVTLSCSPISGHRSVSWYQQTPGQGLQFLFEYFSETQRNKGNFPGRFSGRQFSNSRSEMNVSTLELGDSALYLCASSSIPPDTQYFGPGTRLTVL.

The CDR3: CASSRIGTSGSLPYNEQFF. DNA of the CDR3: TGTGCCAGCTCAAGAATAGGGACTAGCGGGAGTCTACCCTACAATGAGCAGTTCTTC. The chain links TRBV18 to TRBJ2-1, with 14 bases that match TRBD2. The junction had 11 bases not matched to a gene; V was cut back by 5 bases and J by 2 bases. The germline V gene has CDR1 KGHSH and CDR2 LQKENI. The CDR3 runs to 19 residues.

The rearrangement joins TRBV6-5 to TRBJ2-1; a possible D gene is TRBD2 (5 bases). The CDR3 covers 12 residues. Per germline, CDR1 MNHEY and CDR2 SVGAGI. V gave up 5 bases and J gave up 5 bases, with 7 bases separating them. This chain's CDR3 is CASSGSDNEQFF. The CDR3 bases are TGTGCCAGCAGTGGTAGCGACAATGAGCAGTTCTTC.

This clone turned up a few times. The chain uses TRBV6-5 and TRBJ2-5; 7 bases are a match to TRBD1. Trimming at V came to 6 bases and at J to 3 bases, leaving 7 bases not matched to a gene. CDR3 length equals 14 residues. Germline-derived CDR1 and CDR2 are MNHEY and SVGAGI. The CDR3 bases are TGTGCCAGCAGCCGACAGGGCGGTGAAGAGACCCAGTACTTC. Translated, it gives CASSRQGGEETQYF.

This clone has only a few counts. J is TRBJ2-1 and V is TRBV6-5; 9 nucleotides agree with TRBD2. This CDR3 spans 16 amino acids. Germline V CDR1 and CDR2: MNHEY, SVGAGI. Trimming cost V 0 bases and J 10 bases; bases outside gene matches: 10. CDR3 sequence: CASSYSKSSGTGEQFF. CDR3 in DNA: TGTGCCAGCAGTTACTCGAAGTCTAGCGGGACGGGAGAGCAGTTCTTC.

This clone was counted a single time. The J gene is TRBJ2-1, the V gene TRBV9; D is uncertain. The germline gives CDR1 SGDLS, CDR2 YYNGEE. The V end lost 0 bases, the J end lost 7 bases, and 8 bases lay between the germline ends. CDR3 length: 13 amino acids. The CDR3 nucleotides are TGTGCCAGCAGCGTAGCCCCTCAGAATGAGCAGTTCTTC. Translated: CASSVAPQNEQFF.

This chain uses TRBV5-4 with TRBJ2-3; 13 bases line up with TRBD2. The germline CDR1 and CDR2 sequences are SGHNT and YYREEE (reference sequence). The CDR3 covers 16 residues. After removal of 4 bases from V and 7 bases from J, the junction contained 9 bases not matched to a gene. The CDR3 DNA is TGTGCCAGCAGCCTCTCGACTAGCGGGAGGATGCATACGCAGTATTTT. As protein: CASSLSTSGRMHTQYF.

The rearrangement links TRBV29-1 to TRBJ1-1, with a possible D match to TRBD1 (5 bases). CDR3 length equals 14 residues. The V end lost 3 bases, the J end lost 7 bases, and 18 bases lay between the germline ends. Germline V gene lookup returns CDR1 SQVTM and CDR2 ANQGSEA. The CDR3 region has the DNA TGCAGCGTTGACGCAGCCACAGGCCAGGGTGAAGCTTTCTTT. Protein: CSVDAATGQGEAFF.

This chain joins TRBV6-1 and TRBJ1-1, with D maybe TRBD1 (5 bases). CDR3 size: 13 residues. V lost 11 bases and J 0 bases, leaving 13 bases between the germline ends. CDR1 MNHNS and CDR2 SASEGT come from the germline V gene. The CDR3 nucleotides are TGTGCCGGACAACGACAGTTGAACACTGAAGCTTTCTTT. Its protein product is CAGQRQLNTEAFF.

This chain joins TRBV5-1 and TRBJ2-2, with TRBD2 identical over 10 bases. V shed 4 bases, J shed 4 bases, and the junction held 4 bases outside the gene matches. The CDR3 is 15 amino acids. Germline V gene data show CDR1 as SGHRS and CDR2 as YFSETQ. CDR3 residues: CASSPTSGFTGELFF. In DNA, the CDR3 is TGCGCCAGCAGCCCGACTAGCGGGTTCACCGGGGAGCTGTTTTTT.

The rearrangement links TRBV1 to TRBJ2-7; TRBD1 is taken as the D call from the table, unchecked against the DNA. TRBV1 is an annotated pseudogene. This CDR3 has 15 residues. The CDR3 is CTSSQDSRGQHEQYF. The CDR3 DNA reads TGCACCAGCAGCCAAGATTCCAGGGGTCAACACGAGCAGTACTTC.

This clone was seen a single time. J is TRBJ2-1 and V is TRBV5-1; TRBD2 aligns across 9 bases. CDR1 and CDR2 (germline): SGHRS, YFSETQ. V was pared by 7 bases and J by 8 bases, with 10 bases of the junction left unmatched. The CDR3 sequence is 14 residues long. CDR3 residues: CASVKGLARDEQFF. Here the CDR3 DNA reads TGCGCCAGCGTAAAAGGACTAGCGAGAGATGAGCAGTTCTTC.

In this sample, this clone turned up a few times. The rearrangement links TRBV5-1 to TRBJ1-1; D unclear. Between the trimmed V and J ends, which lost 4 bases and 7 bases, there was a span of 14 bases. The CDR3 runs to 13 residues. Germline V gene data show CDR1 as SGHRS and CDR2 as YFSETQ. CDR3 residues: CASSPVTGGEAFF. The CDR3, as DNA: TGCGCCAGCAGCCCGGTTACTGGAGGTGAAGCTTTCTTT.

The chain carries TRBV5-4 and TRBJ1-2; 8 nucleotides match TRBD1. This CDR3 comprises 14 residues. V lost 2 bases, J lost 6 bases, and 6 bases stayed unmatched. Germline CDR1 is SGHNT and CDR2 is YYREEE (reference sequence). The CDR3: CASSFNAGGDGYTF. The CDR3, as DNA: TGTGCCAGCAGCTTTAACGCAGGGGGCGATGGCTACACCTTC. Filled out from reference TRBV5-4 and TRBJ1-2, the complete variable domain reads ETGVTQSPTHLIKTRGQQVTLRCSSQSGHNTVSWYQQALGQGPQFIFQYYREEENGRGNFPPRFSGLQFPNYSSELNVNALELDDSALYLCASSFNAGGDGYTFGSGTRLTVV.